Presented here are 25 T cell receptor beta chains from one specimen sequenced in a study of PD-1 blockade in classical Hodgkin lymphoma. Every one of the patients relapsed after autologous stem cell transplantation (brentuximab vedotin exposure was variable). Using immunoSEQ multiplex PCR, the repertoire was profiled, and TCRdb retains in-frame clones only, with some absent. This table holds 90,000 to 100,000 clones, just under 95% found once. The starting material was peripheral blood mononuclear cells (PBMCs), obtained at baseline. These receptors were collected from a human donor with classical Hodgkin lymphoma.

The chain is built from TRBV6-5 and TRBJ1-1; TRBD1 agrees at 8 bases. The CDR3 has 13 residues. The V gene end was trimmed by 5 bases and the J gene end by 5 bases; junction bases not matched to a gene: 4. Germline loops: CDR1 MNHEY, CDR2 SVGAGI. The CDR3 region has the DNA TGTGCCAGCAGTCAGGGGGCACAGACTGAAGCTTTCTTT. Its translation: CASSQGAQTEAFF.

The chain combines TRBV7-2 with TRBJ2-4; the D gene could be TRBD1 or TRBD2 (5 bases each). CDR1 is SGHTA, CDR2 FQGNSA, per germline. V lost 2 bases and J lost 1, with 9 bases in between. The CDR3 sequence is 15 residues long. The CDR3 DNA follows: TGTGCCAGCAGCTTATCTTGGGGGGCCAAAAACATTCAGTACTTC. It encodes CASSLSWGAKNIQYF.

Regarding this clone: An end of the junction does not agree with germline; a read error may underlie this. V usage is TRBV6-1 and J usage is TRBJ1-2; D uncertain. Looked up from germline, CDR1 is MNHNS and CDR2 is SASEGT. This CDR3 has 10 residues. The CDR3 reads CASSEGRPRF. CDR3 in DNA: TGTGCCAGCAGTGAAGGAAGGCCCCGCTTC.

The rearrangement uses TRBV15 and TRBJ2-7, with TRBD1 identical over 7 bases. The V gene end was trimmed by 0 bases and the J gene end by 4 bases; junction bases not matched to a gene: 3. The germline V gene has CDR1 LNHNV and CDR2 YYDKDF (reference sequence). This CDR3 comprises 14 residues. The CDR3 DNA reads as TGTGCCACCAGCAGAGATAACAGGGGTTACGAGCAGTACTTC. Its translation: CATSRDNRGYEQYF.

The genes are TRBV27 and TRBJ2-1; 7 nucleotides agree with TRBD2. Trimming took 7 bases from V and 4 from J; bases not matched to a gene: 4. Germline CDR1 reads MNHEY; CDR2 reads SMNVEV (reference sequence). This CDR3 contains 13 residues. CDR3 region: CASIARGYNEQFF. The CDR3 bases are TGTGCCAGCATCGCGCGGGGGTACAATGAGCAGTTCTTC.

V usage is TRBV30 and J usage is TRBJ2-3; D gene unclear. Germline V gene lookup returns CDR1 GTSNPN and CDR2 SVGIG (reference sequence). The ends were cut back, 5 bases at V and 6 bases at J, with 9 bases in the middle. The CDR3 covers 11 residues. DNA of the CDR3: TGTGCCTGGGCACCCCGCGATACGCAGTATTTT. It encodes CAWAPRDTQYF.

This rearrangement joins TRBV30 to TRBJ1-2; D call uncertain. The CDR3 covers 12 residues. Germline loops: CDR1 GTSNPN, CDR2 SVGIG (reference sequence). V was cut by 0 bases and J by 9 bases, with 11 bases left in between. DNA for the CDR3: TGTGCCTGGAGTGTACCTATTGCGAGCTACACCTTC. This sequence encodes CAWSVPIASYTF. The full variable domain, with the rest looked up from reference TRBV30 and TRBJ1-2, is SQTIHQWPATLVQPVGSPLSLECTVEGTSNPNLYWYRQAAGRGLQLLFYSVGIGQISSEVPQNLSASRPQDRQFILSSKKLLLSDSGFYLCAWSVPIASYTFGSGTRLTVV.

The chain joins TRBV11-2 to TRBJ2-3; D possibly corresponds to TRBD1 (5 bases). The CDR3 is made up of 17 amino acids. V shed 2 bases and J shed 3 bases, with 18 bases lying between them. Germline V gene sequence: CDR1 SGHAT, CDR2 FQNNGV. The CDR3 is CASSLRPGKASTDTQYF. As DNA, the CDR3 is TGTGCCAGCAGCTTACGTCCAGGGAAGGCATCGACAGATACGCAGTATTTT.

About this clone: The conserved closing phenylalanine or tryptophan is absent in this CDR3, likely reflecting a read error. The chain links TRBV28 to TRBJ1-4, with D possibly matching TRBD1 (5 bases). The CDR3 is 17 amino acids. The germline CDR1 and CDR2 sequences are MDHEN and SYDVKM. Trimming cost V 5 bases and J 0 bases, with 16 bases left between them. The CDR3 DNA is TGTGCCAGCAGTGGGGCACGACAGATGGCAACTAATGAAAAACTGTTTATT. Protein: CASSGARQMATNEKLFI.

The chain joins TRBV6-1 to TRBJ1-5; D unclear. V was cut by 2 bases and J by 6 bases, with 20 bases left in between. CDR1 MNHNS and CDR2 SASEGT come from the germline V gene. CDR3 length: 17 amino acids. Written as DNA, the CDR3 is TGTGCCAGCAGTGAAAGGCAGTCCTCAGCGGGCGGTCAGCCCCAGCATTTT. Translating it yields CASSERQSSAGGQPQHF.

The chain uses TRBV6-6 and TRBJ2-1; 9 bases are shared with TRBD1. The CDR3 is made up of 15 amino acids. Germline values: CDR1 MNHNY, CDR2 SVGAGI (reference sequence). Trimming cost V 6 bases and J 7 bases; bases outside gene matches: 10. The CDR3 is CASRLPGQGQNEQFF. The CDR3 nucleotides read TGTGCCAGCAGGCTGCCGGGACAGGGTCAGAATGAGCAGTTCTTC.

This chain uses TRBV19 with TRBJ2-5, with D perhaps given as TRBD1 or TRBD2 (5 bases each). From germline, CDR1 is LNHDA and CDR2 SQIVND (reference sequence). The CDR3 loop spans 13 amino acids. V dropped 5 bases and J dropped 5 bases, with 12 bases sitting between them. The CDR3 region is CASSPGSGETQYF. DNA for the CDR3: TGTGCCAGTAGTCCAGGGTCGGGGGAGACCCAGTACTTC. Full variable domain (rest looked up from reference TRBV19 and TRBJ2-5): DGGITQSPKYLFRKEGQNVTLSCEQNLNHDAMYWYRQDPGQGLRLIYYSQIVNDFQKGDIAEGYSVSREKKESFPLTVTSAQKNPTAFYLCASSPGSGETQYFGPGTRLLVL.

The J gene is TRBJ2-1, the V gene TRBV2, with 9 nucleotides matching TRBD2. V lost 4 bases to trimming and J lost 6 bases; unmatched junction nucleotides: 4. This CDR3 has 14 residues. Looked up from germline, CDR1 is SNHLY and CDR2 is FYNNEI. The DNA of the CDR3 is TGTGCCAGCAGTGGGCTAGCGGGATTCAATGAGCAGTTCTTC. Translated, it gives CASSGLAGFNEQFF. The whole variable domain, remainder taken from reference TRBV2 and TRBJ2-1, is EPEVTQTPSHQVTQMGQEVILRCVPISNHLYFYWYRQILGQKVEFLVSFYNNEISEKSEIFDDQFSVERPDGSNFTLKIRSTKLEDSAMYFCASSGLAGFNEQFFGPGTRLTVL.

This clone was observed a few times. V and J are TRBV27 and TRBJ2-7; D is ambiguous. The CDR3 is made up of 9 amino acids. Trimming removed 8 bases at V and 4 bases at J, with 3 bases between. Germline loops: CDR1 MNHEY, CDR2 SMNVEV (reference sequence). CDR3 protein: CASGYEQYF. CDR3 sequence (DNA): TGTGCCAGCGGGTACGAGCAGTACTTC.

The chain has TRBV7-9 and TRBJ1-1, with TRBD1 matching 9 bases. The J segment lost 7 bases and the V segment lost 7 bases, leaving 13 bases of the junction unmatched. Germline V lookup: CDR1 SEHNR, CDR2 FQNEAQ (reference sequence). This CDR3 is built from 15 residues. The CDR3 protein is CASIGGQGISGEAFF. The CDR3 DNA reads as TGTGCCAGCATCGGAGGACAGGGGATATCTGGTGAAGCTTTCTTT.

The J gene is TRBJ1-2, the V gene TRBV5-1, with D tentatively TRBD1 (6 bases). Per the germline V gene, CDR1 is SGHRS and CDR2 is YFSETQ. The V gene lost 4 bases and the J gene lost 3 bases, with 10 bases spanning the gap. The CDR3 is 13 amino acids. CDR3 nucleotide sequence: TGCGCCAGCAGCGACCACAGGGACTATGGCTACACCTTC. It translates to CASSDHRDYGYTF.

The rearrangement uses TRBV5-1 and TRBJ1-1, with a tentative D call TRBD1 (6 bases). Between the trimmed V and J ends, which lost 6 bases and 0 bases, there was a span of 12 bases. The CDR3 is made up of 14 amino acids. Germline loops: CDR1 SGHRS, CDR2 YFSETQ. This CDR3 is CASNLDSMNTEAFF. Written as DNA, the CDR3 is TGCGCCAGCAACCTGGACAGCATGAACACTGAAGCTTTCTTT.

This chain joins TRBV6-5 and TRBJ2-7; possible D gene TRBD2, 6 bases. V lost 8 bases and J 6 bases, leaving 20 bases between the germline ends. Looked up from germline, CDR1 is MNHEY and CDR2 is SVGAGI. This CDR3 comprises 14 residues. CDR3 DNA: TGTGCCAGCCTCCGGGTCGGGCGGGGCGGCGAGCAGTACTTC. Its protein is CASLRVGRGGEQYF.

The chain combines TRBV6-5 with TRBJ2-7; D tentatively reads TRBD1 or TRBD2 (5 bases each). The CDR3 extends over 14 amino acids. Per the germline V gene, CDR1 is MNHEY and CDR2 is SVGAGI. Deletions cut 5 bases from V and 5 bases from J, with 16 bases between. CDR3 sequence reads: CASSAQGSVDEQYF. CDR3 coding DNA: TGTGCCAGCAGTGCCCAGGGTAGCGTCGACGAGCAGTACTTC.

This clone was counted once. V and J are TRBV30 and TRBJ1-5; D gene unclear. Germline loops: CDR1 GTSNPN, CDR2 SVGIG (reference sequence). The V end lost 0 bases, the J end lost 4 bases, and 10 bases lay between the germline ends. The CDR3 runs 14 residues. The CDR3 DNA follows: TGTGCCTGGAGTGTTCTGGGAGCAAATCAGCCCCAGCATTTT. Translated, it gives CAWSVLGANQPQHF.

This chain joins TRBV7-9 and TRBJ2-3; TRBD2 matches 8 bases. The germline gives CDR1 SEHNR, CDR2 FQNEAQ (reference sequence). V lost 1 base and J lost 2; bases outside the gene matches: 5. This CDR3 is built from 16 residues. CDR3 DNA: TGTGCCAGCAGCTTAGGAACTAGCGGAAACACAGATACGCAGTATTTT. Its protein is CASSLGTSGNTDTQYF. The variable domain in full, completed from reference TRBV7-9 and TRBJ2-3, reads DTGVSQNPRHKITKRGQNVTFRCDPISEHNRLYWYRQTLGQGPEFLTYFQNEAQLEKSRLLSDRFSAERPKGSFSTLEIQRTEQGDSAMYLCASSLGTSGNTDTQYFGPGTRLTVL.

The rearrangement joins TRBV5-1 to TRBJ2-7; D is unclear. CDR1 is SGHRS, CDR2 YFSETQ, per germline. Trimming removed 0 bases from V and 5 bases from J, with 9 bases in between. The CDR3 contains 13 residues. The CDR3 region is CASSLEVVHEQYF. Written as DNA, the CDR3 is TGCGCCAGCAGCTTGGAGGTTGTCCACGAGCAGTACTTC.

This chain joins TRBV5-1 and TRBJ2-1; possibly TRBD2 for D (5 bases). Trimming took off 0 bases at V and 4 bases at J, with 8 bases between the two ends. The CDR3 covers 14 residues. The germline CDR1 and CDR2 sequences are SGHRS and YFSETQ. For the CDR3, the DNA is TGCGCCAGCAGCTTGGCCGGACTTTACAATGAGCAGTTCTTC. Amino acid sequence: CASSLAGLYNEQFF. Full variable domain (outside the CDR3, taken from reference TRBV5-1 and TRBJ2-1): KAGVTQTPRYLIKTRGQQVTLSCSPISGHRSVSWYQQTPGQGLQFLFEYFSETQRNKGNFPGRFSGRQFSNSRSEMNVSTLELGDSALYLCASSLAGLYNEQFFGPGTRLTVL.

This clone appeared once. This chain joins TRBV15 and TRBJ2-7, with 12 bases lining up with TRBD1. Trimming at V came to 3 bases and at J to 4 bases, leaving 4 bases not matched to a gene. CDR3 length: 15 amino acids. Germline V gene sequence: CDR1 LNHNV, CDR2 YYDKDF (reference sequence). The CDR3 DNA reads as TGTGCCACCAGCAGGGGACAGGGGGCGCGTTACGAGCAGTACTTC. Amino acid sequence: CATSRGQGARYEQYF.

This chain joins TRBV6-6 and TRBJ2-2; TRBD1 matches at 7 bases. V was clipped by 2 bases and J by 1 base; unmatched bases: 4. Germline lookup yields CDR1 MNHNY and CDR2 SVGAGI (reference sequence). The length of the CDR3 is 16 residues. CDR3 nucleotide sequence: TGTGCCAGCAGTTACCCGGACAGGAGGAACACCGGGGAGCTGTTTTTT. Encoded protein: CASSYPDRRNTGELFF.